The 4 T cell receptor beta chains presented below share a single source sample, sequenced in a study of human T cells and chemical hapten exposure. Time point noted: patch test 1, 2 weeks after DPC sensitization. Treatment in this sample: therapeutic diphenylcyclopropenone sensitization with weekly scalp DPC. TCRdb reanalysed the RACE reads using MiXCR and keeps one entry per CDR3 protein. The sample carries about 380,000 distinct CDR3 sequences, 4% to 5.5% recorded once. This specimen consisted of whole blood, obtained in connection with sensitization to the hapten diphenylcyclopropenone (DPC). Source of these receptors: a woman between 50 and 59 years old with alopecia areata. Some clones in this sample may be carry-over from other donors' samples.

This clonotype appeared many times. The CDR3 DNA follows: TGTGCCAGCAGCTCCGACAGCCCTGGAAACACCATATATTTT. It is translated as CASSSDSPGNTIYF. The V call is TRBV3-1, the J call TRBJ1-3, with a possible D match to TRBD1 (5 bases). V gave up 5 bases and J gave up 2 bases, with 10 bases separating them. The germline CDR1 and CDR2 sequences are LGHDT and YNNKEL (reference sequence). This CDR3 spans 14 amino acids.

The V and J genes are TRBV4-3 and TRBJ2-3; tentative D call: TRBD2 (6 bases). Trimming shortened V by 0 bases and J by 1 base, and 8 bases separated the two germline ends. There are 15 residues in the CDR3. Germline V gene lookup returns CDR1 LGHNA and CDR2 YSLEER. CDR3 residues: CASSQETGGTDTQYF. The DNA of the CDR3 is TGCGCCAGCAGCCAAGAGACGGGGGGCACAGATACGCAGTATTTT.

This clonotype came up many times. This chain links TRBV4-2 with TRBJ2-1; TRBD2 matches 13 bases. The CDR3 loop spans 15 amino acids. Germline lookup yields CDR1 LGHNA and CDR2 YNFKEQ. Germline trimming cut 3 bases from V and 5 bases from J; bases unmatched to any gene: 1. CDR3 region: CASSHGLAGDNEQFF. For the CDR3, the DNA is TGTGCCAGCAGCCATGGACTAGCGGGGGACAATGAGCAGTTCTTC.

V and J are TRBV29-1 and TRBJ1-3; D not certain. V gave up 4 bases and J gave up 1 base, with 5 bases separating them. Germline assignment: CDR1 SQVTM and CDR2 ANQGSEA. The CDR3 totals 12 residues. CDR3 amino acids: CSVGVSGNTIYF. The CDR3 DNA sequence: TGCAGCGTTGGGGTTTCTGGAAACACCATATATTTT.